The T cell receptor (delta chain) under discussion was sequenced for a study of gamma delta lymphoproliferative disorders and STAT genes. On the study more broadly: The LymphoTrack Dx TCRG Assay amplified gamma chains from at least 50 ng of genomic DNA.

To note about this clone: Only one base separates this from a far larger clonotype, so it likely reflects a read error. Other DNA sequences in the same sample also yield this CDR3.

Germline assignment: CDR1 TSWWSYY and CDR2 QGS. J was trimmed by 0 bases and V by 0 bases; bases with no gene match: 34. The CDR3 sequence is 27 residues long. TCRdb re-called the multiplex PCR reads with CATT. The sample lists 1,500 to 2,000 delta-chain clones, roughly 1.2% occurring once. Genomic DNA from isolated PBMCs served as the sequencing template. This sequence joins TRDV1 and TRDJ1; TRDD3 aligns across 10 bases. The source is a human donor in good health. Material for sequencing was blood. CDR3: CALGELPPHPGSKGGYEDLGYTDKLIF. The DNA of the CDR3 is TGTGCTCTTGGGGAACTTCCCCCCCACCCGGGATCGAAGGGGGGATACGAGGATCTCGGGTACACCGATAAACTCATCTTT.